The T cell receptor (beta chain) under discussion was sequenced for a study of PD-1 blockade in classical Hodgkin lymphoma. Whole-study findings and limits: Newly diagnosed patients were reported to exhibit reduced baseline TCR diversity relative to healthy donors. Differences between repertoires have undefined causes, possibly disease activity or prior therapy.

The time point was: newly diagnosed, previously untreated cHL patient sample. What served as comparison were PBMCs in newly diagnosed, untreated classical Hodgkin lymphoma. Measured with immunoSEQ multiplex PCR; TCRdb has only the in-frame clones, and not every one. The sample holds around 17,000 clones; roughly 81% are singletons and the top ten take 8.4%. With regard to this clone: Its antigen is not known.

V lost 1 base to trimming and J lost 7 bases, with 16 bases between them. From germline, CDR1 is SGDLS and CDR2 YYNGEE. The CDR3 sequence is 15 residues long. This chain joins TRBV9 and TRBJ2-3; weak D call: TRBD2 (6 bases). The origin of this receptor is a human donor with classical Hodgkin lymphoma. Sequences were obtained from peripheral blood mononuclear cells (PBMCs). CDR3 amino acids: CASSVTGEGIYTQYF. CDR3 nucleotide sequence: TGTGCCAGCAGCGTAACGGGAGAAGGAATATATACGCAGTATTTT.